This TCR beta chain derives from a study of human T cells and chemical hapten exposure. A remark on this clonotype: Its antigen is unknown.

One entry per CDR3 protein results from TCRdb running MiXCR on the RACE reads. The table shows about 350,000 distinct CDR3 sequences, with around 6% occurring only once. Overall study findings and caveats: Healthy people's immune response may differ from that of the donors, who had alopecia.

Trimming removed 3 bases at V and 4 bases at J, with 13 bases between. The length of the CDR3 is 15 residues. The V gene's germline CDR1 is MNHEY and CDR2 SVGAGI. Specified time point: patch test 2, 6 weeks after DPC sensitization. Treatment specified: therapeutic diphenylcyclopropenone sensitization with weekly scalp DPC. Patch tests were applied only after blood draws. Participating donors were patients with alopecia, aged 18 to 70 years, considered appropriate candidates for DPC. The chain couples TRBV6-5 to TRBJ2-1, with D perhaps matching TRBD1 (5 bases). This receptor was identified in a woman in her late teens or twenties with alopecia areata. Some clones in this sample may be carry-over from other donors' samples. Material: whole blood, obtained in connection with sensitization to the hapten diphenylcyclopropenone (DPC). For the CDR3, the DNA is TGTGCCAGCAGTTATCTGGGCCAGGGATACAATGAGCAGTTCTTC. This codes for CASSYLGQGYNEQFF.